The clone carrying this TCR beta chain was detected once. Its antigen is currently unknown. This record belongs to a study of long-term antiretroviral therapy in people with HIV. Findings and caveats of the study: Post-treatment diversity went higher with ART but stayed below transplant donor controls. Those clones which expanded before ART made up the dominant part of the repertoire at all time points.

The germline gives CDR1 MNHNS, CDR2 SASEGT. CDR3 length: 13 amino acids. J was trimmed by 7 bases and V by 7 bases; bases with no gene match: 6. Run at survey level, the immunoSEQ assay was version v3.0. Produced via immunoSEQ multiplex PCR; TCRdb's table is partial and in-frame only. In the table there are about 36,000 clones, roughly 80% of which are singletons. The sequence derives from a man under 40 with HIV. Material: unsorted PBMCs, obtained 3.4 years after starting antiretroviral therapy. This sequence joins TRBV6-1 and TRBJ2-7; 11 positions agree with TRBD1. The CDR3 is CASKGTGGLEQYF. The CDR3 DNA reads as TGTGCCAGCAAGGGGACAGGGGGACTGGAGCAGTACTTC.